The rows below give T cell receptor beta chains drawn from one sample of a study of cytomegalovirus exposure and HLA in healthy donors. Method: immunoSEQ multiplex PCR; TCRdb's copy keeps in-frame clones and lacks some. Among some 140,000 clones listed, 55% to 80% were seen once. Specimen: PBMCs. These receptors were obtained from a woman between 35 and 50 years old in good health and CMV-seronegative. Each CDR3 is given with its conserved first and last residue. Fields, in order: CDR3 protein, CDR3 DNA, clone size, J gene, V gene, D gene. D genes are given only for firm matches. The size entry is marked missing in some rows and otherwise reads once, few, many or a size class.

CAWNRGASSYEQYF	TGTGCCTGGAACAGGGGAGCGAGCTCCTACGAGCAGTACTTC	-	TRBJ2-7	TRBV30	TRBD1
CASSLAEGPYGYTF	TGTGCCAGCAGCTTAGCGGAGGGACCCTATGGCTACACCTTC	-	TRBJ1-2	TRBV7-2	-
CASSLYATYEQYF	TGTGCCAGCAGCTTGTACGCGACCTACGAGCAGTACTTC	-	TRBJ2-7	TRBV11-3	-
CASSESDSYSGNTIYF	TGTGCCAGCAGTGAATCAGACAGCTACTCTGGAAACACCATATATTTT	-	TRBJ1-3	TRBV6-1	-
CASTPGPGAHNEQFF	TGTGCCAGCACCCCAGGTCCAGGGGCCCACAATGAGCAGTTCTTC	-	TRBJ2-1	TRBV28	-
CASSLRGGNSPLHF	TGTGCCAGCAGCCTTAGGGGGGGGAATTCACCCCTCCACTTT	few	TRBJ1-6	TRBV6-5	-
CASSNGWGGAKTQYF	TGTGCCAGCAGCAACGGATGGGGGGGCGCAAAGACCCAGTACTTC	-	TRBJ2-5	TRBV6-6	-
CASSVVGVSTDTQYF	TGTGCCAGCAGCGTAGTAGGGGTTAGCACAGATACGCAGTATTTT	-	TRBJ2-3	TRBV9	-
CAAQLGQGSQKLFF	TGTGCCGCCCAGCTGGGACAGGGATCTCAAAAACTGTTTTTT	-	TRBJ1-4	TRBV30	TRBD1
CASRGAYNEQFF	TGTGCCAGCAGGGGGGCTTACAATGAGCAGTTCTTC	-	TRBJ2-1	TRBV27	-
CASSIQTGAGELFF	TGTGCCAGTAGTATTCAGACAGGGGCCGGGGAGCTGTTTTTT	-	TRBJ2-2	TRBV19	TRBD1
CASSYDRSYEQYF	TGTGCCAGCAGCTACGACAGATCCTACGAGCAGTACTTC	-	TRBJ2-7	TRBV7-2	-
CASNGQDFYQPQHF	TGTGCCAGCAACGGACAGGATTTCTATCAGCCCCAGCATTTT	few	TRBJ1-5	TRBV2	TRBD1
CASSGGQGVNTGELFF	TGTGCCAGCAGTGGCGGACAGGGGGTGAACACCGGGGAGCTGTTTTTT	-	TRBJ2-2	TRBV25-1	TRBD1
CATQGPLGHSPLHF	TGTGCCACACAGGGGCCGCTAGGGCATTCACCCCTCCACTTT	-	TRBJ1-6	TRBV27	TRBD1
CAWKGENQPQHF	TGTGCCTGGAAAGGGGAAAATCAGCCCCAGCATTTT	once	TRBJ1-5	TRBV30	-
CAWSVKGDNQPQHF	TGTGCCTGGAGTGTTAAGGGGGACAATCAGCCCCAGCATTTT	-	TRBJ1-5	TRBV30	-
CASSFGPDEQYF	TGTGCCAGCAGCTTTGGGCCTGACGAGCAGTACTTC	few	TRBJ2-7	TRBV7-9	-
CASSLIGSRGGYTF	TGTGCCAGCAGCTTAATTGGCAGCCGGGGTGGCTACACCTTC	-	TRBJ1-2	TRBV7-9	-
CASSLGTINQPQHF	TGTGCCAGCAGCTTAGGGACTATCAATCAGCCCCAGCATTTT	-	TRBJ1-5	TRBV7-6	-
CSARSDTEAFF	TGCAGTGCTAGATCGGACACTGAAGCTTTCTTT	-	TRBJ1-1	TRBV20-1	-
CASSPPGQGFNGYTF	TGTGCCAGCAGTCCCCCGGGACAGGGGTTCAATGGCTACACCTTC	-	TRBJ1-2	TRBV28	TRBD1
CASRPIGRKSQETQYF	TGTGCCAGCAGGCCAATCGGGAGGAAGAGCCAAGAGACCCAGTACTTC	-	TRBJ2-5	TRBV6-6	TRBD2
CASSTGHGYTF	TGTGCCAGTAGTACAGGGCATGGCTACACCTTC	-	TRBJ1-2	TRBV19	-
CASKSPRDIDEQFF	TGTGCCAGCAAATCCCCTAGGGACATTGATGAGCAGTTCTTC	few	TRBJ2-1	TRBV2	-
CAWSVSAAEAFF	TGTGCCTGGAGTGTATCGGCGGCTGAAGCTTTCTTT	-	TRBJ1-1	TRBV30	-
CASSGWWGLRDSLYEQYF	TGCGCCAGCAGCGGCTGGTGGGGACTGAGGGACAGCCTATACGAGCAGTACTTC	-	TRBJ2-7	TRBV4-3	-